This is a list of T cell receptor beta chains from one sample in a study of cytomegalovirus exposure and HLA in healthy donors. Only in-frame clones appear in the TCRdb table, and some are missing; sequencing was by immunoSEQ multiplex PCR. Among about 140,000 clones listed, around three quarters were seen once. The sample was PBMCs. These receptors came from a woman in her late teens or twenties in good health and CMV-seropositive. The CDR3 runs from the conserved cysteine through the conserved F or W.

V: TRBV29-1
CDR3: CSVAGGYEQYF

V: TRBV25-1
CDR3: CASSELQRSGANVLTF

V: TRBV7-8
CDR3: CASSPQTGTDTQYF

V: TRBV7-8
CDR3: CASSPRLGAGVNYEQYF

V: TRBV5-1
CDR3: CASSWDSQNYGYTF

V: TRBV5-6
CDR3: CASSNRVRNYGYTF

V: TRBV18
CDR3: CASSPTGFTEAFF

V: TRBV19
CDR3: CASSKQGYYGYTF

V: TRBV11-2
CDR3: CASSFEQGYTEAFF

V: TRBV19
CDR3: CASSGTASYEQYF

V: TRBV9
CDR3: CASSKTTGTGLSYNEQFF

V: TRBV4-2
CDR3: CASSQVEGAHYGYTF

V: TRBV7-6
CDR3: CASSLGPGQRASGSYNEQFF

V: TRBV5-1
CDR3: CASSLVGTKESEQYF

V: TRBV6-1
CDR3: CASSVSADTEAFF

V: TRBV5-1
CDR3: CASSPTGNSNQPQHF

V: TRBV5-6
CDR3: CASRLTGDGYTF

V: TRBV14
CDR3: CASSQGQGIYHEQFF

V: TRBV5-1
CDR3: CASSPTKGATNEKLFF

V: TRBV28
CDR3: CASSLYRGTEAFF

V: TRBV4-1
CDR3: CASSHPGGATEAFF

V: TRBV6-1
CDR3: CASSDYTEAFF

V: TRBV28
CDR3: CASSLPGQSLETQYF

V: TRBV28
CDR3: CASSLHDRAHEQYF

V: TRBV7-9
CDR3: CASSLATVSYEQYF

V: TRBV7-9
CDR3: CASSRGWRGPTYEQYF

V: TRBV6-5
CDR3: CASSEAGTGELFF

V: TRBV5-1
CDR3: CASSLTSGAYYNEQFF

V: TRBV7-2
CDR3: CASSLVPSGLGNSPLHF

V: TRBV7-6
CDR3: CASSLKEGGELFF

V: TRBV2
CDR3: CASSEFGRTNEKLFF

V: TRBV2
CDR3: CASSGTGGSLAGANVLTF

V: TRBV28
CDR3: CASSLRETANEKLFF

V: TRBV9
CDR3: CASSLDQRRETQYF

V: TRBV7-9
CDR3: CASSFDSYEHEQYF

V: TRBV12-1
CDR3: CASSFGGGGESPDGYTF

V: TRBV25-1
CDR3: CASTGGTGELFF

V: TRBV19
CDR3: CASSIGGGRNQPQHF

V: TRBV18
CDR3: CASSPDGVQINEQFF

V: TRBV5-4
CDR3: CASSTGWSGGTEAFF

V: TRBV7-6
CDR3: CASSRSGEKETQYF

V: TRBV5-4
CDR3: CASSLGGDPRYGYTF

V: TRBV5-8
CDR3: CASSLPPGVQETQYF

V: TRBV5-1
CDR3: CASSPTDRGVGETQYF

V: TRBV28
CDR3: CASSLSGLDYGYTF

V: TRBV28
CDR3: CASSPRGGLENTIYF

V: TRBV15
CDR3: CATSGTYGANVLTF

V: TRBV6-1
CDR3: CASSGDSHQETQYF

V: TRBV18
CDR3: CASSPTRQGSNTEAFF

V: TRBV18
CDR3: CASSKREFSETQYF

V: TRBV7-2
CDR3: CASSLGGLSAQETQYF

V: TRBV30
CDR3: CAWSLRRGVGGKLFF

V: TRBV5-1
CDR3: CASSLLQDYGYTF

V: TRBV5-6
CDR3: CASSLPGGAEFHEQYF

V: TRBV21-1
CDR3: CASSKETGSTDTQYF

V: TRBV6-6
CDR3: CASSYGGVGGDTQYF

V: TRBV15
CDR3: CATSRPPSSYNEQFF

V: TRBV5-4
CDR3: CASSSTQGASYEQYF

V: TRBV28
CDR3: CASANFPGTGVSSGANVLTF